The 7 T cell receptor beta chains below were found in one sample sequenced in a study of blood T cells in healthy people across ages. Combining a sample-barcoded 5' primer with a J-beta primer mix, a second PCR ran for about 6 to 11 cycles. In TCRdb, the 5' RACE reads were re-called with MiXCR into one record per CDR3 protein. The table lists 1.2 million to 1.5 million distinct CDR3 sequences, approximately 63% of them singletons. Sequencing used blood. The receptors come from a man between 18 and 35 years old in good health.

The CDR3 is CASSEEGGTGNEQYF. CDR3 DNA sequence: TGTGCCAGCTCGGAGGAGGGCGGGACAGGGAACGAGCAGTACTTC. The chain joins TRBV27 to TRBJ2-4; the match to TRBD1 covers 9 bases. The DNA matches TRBJ2-7 better at its end, which makes the J call doubtful. The CDR3 runs to 15 residues. CDR1 MNHEY and CDR2 SMNVEV come from the germline V gene (reference sequence).

In nucleotides, the CDR3 is TGTGCCAGCAGCCGAAATGAGGTCCACGAGCAGTACTTC. It is translated as CASSRNEVHEQYF. V and J are TRBV13 and TRBJ2-4, with D hard to call. The J call may be incorrect, as the DNA end agrees better with TRBJ2-7. This CDR3 region has 13 residues. Germline V lookup: CDR1 PRHDT, CDR2 FYEKMQ (reference sequence).

This clonotype showed up just a few times. The genes are TRBV7-9 and TRBJ1-2; D may be TRBD1 (6 bases). CDR3 length: 15 residues. Germline-derived CDR1 and CDR2 are SEHNR and FQNEAQ (reference sequence). The V end lost 3 bases, the J end lost 4 bases, and 15 bases lay between the germline ends. CDR3: CASSLDGQNLYGYTF. CDR3 DNA: TGTGCCAGCAGCTTGGATGGACAGAACCTCTATGGCTACACCTTC.

This clonotype was found once. The chain combines TRBV15 with TRBJ1-2; no firm D call. This CDR3 comprises 15 residues. V was pared by 0 bases and J by 7 bases, with 15 bases between. The germline CDR1 and CDR2 sequences are LNHNV and YYDKDF (reference sequence). The CDR3 sequence is CATSRDLLPGAGYTF. CDR3 bases: TGTGCCACCAGCAGAGATCTCCTTCCAGGTGCTGGCTACACCTTC.

V is TRBV28 and J is TRBJ2-5, with a weak D call TRBD1 (6 bases). The CDR3 loop spans 11 amino acids. Germline-derived CDR1 and CDR2 are MDHEN and SYDVKM. V lost 4 bases and J 10 bases, leaving 10 bases between the germline ends. CDR3 bases: TGTGCCAGCAGTTCAATAGGGGGCCAGTACTTC. Its translation: CASSSIGGQYF.

This sequence joins TRBV20-1 and TRBJ2-7; D assignment may be TRBD1 or TRBD2 (5 bases each). Germline V gene sequence: CDR1 DFQATT, CDR2 SNEGSKA (reference sequence). Deletions cut 5 bases from V and 2 bases from J, with 13 bases between. The CDR3 runs 13 residues. The CDR3 loop is CSAVRGAPYEQYF. The CDR3, as DNA: TGCAGTGCTGTTAGGGGAGCTCCCTACGAGCAGTACTTC.

The V and J genes are TRBV7-6 and TRBJ1-5; unclear D gene. V was pared by 5 bases and J by 0 bases, with 17 bases between. Per the germline V gene, CDR1 is SGHVS and CDR2 is FNYEAQ. The CDR3 has 17 residues. CDR3 sequence: CASSPKAGSHSNQPQHF. CDR3 nucleotides: TGTGCCAGCAGCCCAAAGGCGGGGTCCCATAGCAATCAGCCCCAGCATTTT.